The 26 T cell receptor beta chains presented below share a single source sample, sequenced in a study of blood T cell repertoires in COVID-19. Sequencing was performed with immunoSEQ multiplex PCR; in TCRdb, only in-frame clones are kept and a portion is missing. The sample has 250,000 to 350,000 clones, about 88% seen once. Sequenced input: PBMCs or T cells enriched from blood (not recorded which). All receptors derive from a woman in her fifties or sixties who had recovered from COVID-19.

The rearrangement uses TRBV2 and TRBJ2-5, with 9 bases identical to TRBD2. There are 15 residues in the CDR3. Per the germline V gene, CDR1 is SNHLY and CDR2 is FYNNEI. V shed 6 bases, J shed 0 bases, and the junction held 5 bases outside the gene matches. The CDR3 region is CASRLAGEYQETQYF. The DNA for the CDR3 is TGTGCCAGCAGATTAGCGGGAGAGTACCAAGAGACCCAGTACTTC. Full variable domain (outside the CDR3, taken from reference TRBV2 and TRBJ2-5): EPEVTQTPSHQVTQMGQEVILRCVPISNHLYFYWYRQILGQKVEFLVSFYNNEISEKSEIFDDQFSVERPDGSNFTLKIRSTKLEDSAMYFCASRLAGEYQETQYFGPGTRLLVL.

This clone was seen only a few times. The rearrangement uses TRBV7-9 and TRBJ1-1, with D possibly being TRBD1 (6 bases). V was trimmed by 5 bases and J by 3 bases, leaving 19 bases between them. Germline V gives CDR1 SEHNR, CDR2 FQNEAQ (reference sequence). The CDR3 has 16 amino acids. DNA of the CDR3: TGTGCCAGCAGCAAATCAGGGGTACCGATAGACACTGAAGCTTTCTTT. It encodes CASSKSGVPIDTEAFF.

Here the CDR3 DNA reads TGTGCCAGCAGCCAAGTCGCAGGGCGGGGGGAGACCCAGTACTTC. Encoded protein: CASSQVAGRGETQYF. The chain is built from TRBV3-1 (or the pseudogene TRBV3-2) and TRBJ2-5; 7 positions agree with TRBD2. Germline V gene data show CDR1 as LGHDT and CDR2 as YNNKEL (reference sequence). The CDR3 covers 15 residues. Trimming removed 1 base from V and 5 bases from J; junction bases left unmatched: 7.

The sample holds one count of this clone. The CDR3 protein is CAIRTSGTYEQYF. CDR3 DNA: TGTGCCATCAGGACTAGCGGGACCTACGAGCAGTACTTC. The V and J genes are TRBV10-3 and TRBJ2-7, with TRBD2 identical over 11 bases. Germline V lookup: CDR1 ENHRY, CDR2 SYGVKD. Trimming at V came to 6 bases and at J to 2 bases, leaving 0 bases not matched to a gene. This CDR3 contains 13 residues.

This clone was observed a few times. The V gene is TRBV10-2, the J gene TRBJ2-2; D is possibly TRBD2 (6 bases). Germline-derived CDR1 and CDR2 are WSHSY and SAAADI. The CDR3 length is 17 residues. Trimming stripped 4 bases from V and 1 base from J, with 16 bases between. CDR3 nucleotides: TGCGCCAGCAGTGCTCCAATCGGAGGGGTGAACACCGGGGAGCTGTTTTTT. This encodes CASSAPIGGVNTGELFF.

The CDR3 loop is CASSSSFITGAANQPQHF. The CDR3 DNA follows: TGTGCCAGCAGCTCTTCGTTCATTACAGGAGCTGCGAATCAGCCCCAGCATTTT. The V call is TRBV7-8, the J call TRBJ1-5, with D possibly being TRBD1 (5 bases). Germline V gene data show CDR1 as SGHVS and CDR2 as FQNEAQ. This CDR3 is built from 18 residues. Trimming stripped 4 bases from V and 4 bases from J, with 23 bases between.

The chain recombines TRBV30 with TRBJ2-1, with D unclear. Trimming pared 0 bases from V and 7 bases from J, leaving 7 bases between. Per germline, CDR1 GTSNPN and CDR2 SVGIG (reference sequence). This CDR3 region has 12 residues. CDR3 sequence reads: CAWSVSENEQFF. The DNA for the CDR3 is TGTGCCTGGAGTGTAAGTGAGAATGAGCAGTTCTTC.

The sample holds many counts of this clone. The gene calls are TRBV28 and TRBJ1-3, with D possibly matching TRBD1 (5 bases). Germline CDR1 reads MDHEN; CDR2 reads SYDVKM. Trimming cost V 2 bases and J 4 bases, with 12 bases left between them. The CDR3 runs 15 residues. The CDR3 loop reads CASSLSSGKGNTIYF. The CDR3 nucleotides read TGTGCCAGCAGTTTAAGTTCAGGGAAGGGAAACACCATATATTTT. The full variable domain, with the rest looked up from reference TRBV28 and TRBJ1-3, is DVKVTQSSRYLVKRTGEKVFLECVQDMDHENMFWYRQDPGLGLRLIYFSYDVKMKEKGDIPEGYSVSREKKERFSLILESASTNQTSMYLCASSLSSGKGNTIYFGEGSWLTVV.

This clone was seen once. J is TRBJ1-5 and V is TRBV7-2, with a possible D match to TRBD1 (5 bases). The CDR3 runs 14 residues. V dropped 3 bases and J dropped 6 bases, with 12 bases sitting between them. Germline CDR1 SGHTA, CDR2 FQGNSA. CDR3 nucleotide sequence: TGTGCCAGCAGCTTCCCAGGGCAAGGTCAGCCCCAGCATTTT. Its translation: CASSFPGQGQPQHF.

The V call is TRBV7-8, the J call TRBJ2-5; the D gene is possibly TRBD2 (5 bases). The CDR3 runs to 13 residues. Germline V gene lookup returns CDR1 SGHVS and CDR2 FQNEAQ. Trimming left V 0 bases short and J 5 bases short, with 7 bases between. This CDR3 is CASSLAGVETQYF. The CDR3, as DNA: TGTGCCAGCAGCTTAGCGGGAGTGGAGACCCAGTACTTC.

This sequence joins TRBV7-2 and TRBJ2-7, with TRBD2 matching over 10 bases. CDR3 size: 14 residues. Germline V CDR1 and CDR2: SGHTA, FQGNSA. The V and J ends lost 6 bases and 5 bases, in that order; junction bases with no gene match: 7. CDR3 in DNA: TGTGCCAGCAGTTCTGGTCTAGCGGGAGACGAGCAGTACTTC. Translation: CASSSGLAGDEQYF. Complete variable domain (other parts from reference TRBV7-2 and TRBJ2-7): GAGVSQSPSNKVTEKGKDVELRCDPISGHTALYWYRQSLGQGLEFLIYFQGNSAPDKSGLPSDRFSAERTGGSVSTLTIQRTQQEDSAVYLCASSSGLAGDEQYFGPGTRLTVT.

Points on this clone: The sample holds other DNA sequences that translate to the same CDR3. This sequence joins TRBV25-1 and TRBJ2-5; D might be TRBD1 (5 bases). V lost 2 bases, J lost 4 bases, and 11 bases lay in between. Germline values: CDR1 MGHDK, CDR2 SYGVNS. The CDR3 sequence is 14 residues long. The DNA of the CDR3 is TGTGCCAGCAGTGAAGTGCAGGGAAGAGAGACCCAGTACTTC. Translated, it gives CASSEVQGRETQYF.

The V and J genes are TRBV4-3 and TRBJ2-7; TRBD1 agrees at 8 bases. The V gene's germline CDR1 is LGHNA and CDR2 YSLEER. There are 16 residues in the CDR3. V gave up 4 bases and J gave up 2 bases; unmatched junction bases: 10. The chain's CDR3 is CASSRAAGGLTYEQYF. The CDR3 nucleotides are TGCGCCAGCAGCCGCGCTGCAGGGGGCCTCACCTACGAGCAGTACTTC.

This clone has a handful of counts. This chain links TRBV28 with TRBJ2-1; no firm D call. CDR1 MDHEN and CDR2 SYDVKM come from the germline V gene. Trimming left V 7 bases short and J 7 bases short, with 14 bases between. The CDR3 consists of 13 residues. The CDR3 nucleotides are TGTGCCAGCAACCGCGGAGTTGGAAATGAGCAGTTCTTC. Protein sequence: CASNRGVGNEQFF.

As DNA, the CDR3 is TGTGCCAGCAGCCTGGGACTAGCGGGAGTGGAGGATACGCAGTATTTT. Its translation is CASSLGLAGVEDTQYF. V and J are TRBV28 and TRBJ2-3, with 14 bases lining up with TRBD2. The length of the CDR3 is 16 residues. V lost 6 bases, J lost 6 bases, and 8 bases stayed unmatched. Germline V gene lookup returns CDR1 MDHEN and CDR2 SYDVKM.

The V gene is TRBV24-1, the J gene TRBJ1-4; possibly TRBD1 for D (5 bases). Trimming removed 3 bases from V and 1 base from J, with 11 bases in between. Germline V gene data show CDR1 as KGHDR and CDR2 as SFDVKD. CDR3 length: 16 amino acids. The DNA for the CDR3 is TGTGCCACCAGTGATATGCGGGACGGAACTAATGAAAAACTGTTTTTT. Translation: CATSDMRDGTNEKLFF.

Written as DNA, the CDR3 is TGTGCCAGCAGCTTAGAAGCGGGAGCTGGGGCCAACGTCCTGACTTTC. Its protein product is CASSLEAGAGANVLTF. This rearrangement joins TRBV7-8 to TRBJ2-6, with 8 bases lining up with TRBD2. This CDR3 is built from 16 residues. Germline values: CDR1 SGHVS, CDR2 FQNEAQ. J gave up 2 bases and V 1 base, and 1 base lay outside the gene matches.

This sequence joins TRBV5-1 and TRBJ1-2, with D unresolved. V dropped 3 bases and J dropped 6 bases, with 9 bases sitting between them. This CDR3 contains 12 residues. From germline, CDR1 is SGHRS and CDR2 YFSETQ. CDR3 region: CASSSNTDGYTF. DNA of the CDR3: TGCGCCAGCAGCTCCAACACAGATGGCTACACCTTC.

This clone was detected only a few times. The chain joins TRBV5-1 to TRBJ2-7; tentative D call: TRBD2 (6 bases). This CDR3 is built from 15 residues. V lost 3 bases and J 0 bases, leaving 13 bases between the germline ends. CDR1 and CDR2 from the germline V gene are SGHRS and YFSETQ. CDR3 DNA: TGCGCCAGCAGCTACGGGGGACTGTCCTCCTACGAGCAGTACTTC. Amino acids: CASSYGGLSSYEQYF.

This chain connects TRBV29-1 to TRBJ1-1; no clear D. Between the trimmed V and J ends, which lost 5 bases and 2 bases, there was a span of 12 bases. There are 13 residues in the CDR3. CDR1 is SQVTM and CDR2 is ANQGSEA in the germline V gene. CDR3 sequence (DNA): TGCAGCGTTTTGAAAACCAGAAACACTGAAGCTTTCTTT. Protein product: CSVLKTRNTEAFF.

V is TRBV15 and J is TRBJ2-1, with 7 bases lining up with TRBD1. CDR3 size: 14 residues. Germline lookup yields CDR1 LNHNV and CDR2 YYDKDF (reference sequence). After removal of 5 bases from V and 7 bases from J, the junction contained 8 bases not matched to a gene. The CDR3 here is CATSQTGRTNEQFF. The CDR3 DNA sequence: TGTGCCACCAGCCAGACAGGGAGAACTAATGAGCAGTTCTTC.

V gene TRBV2 combines with J gene TRBJ2-1; 11 nucleotides match TRBD2. The CDR3 spans 16 residues. In germline, CDR1 is SNHLY, CDR2 FYNNEI. Germline trimming cut 7 bases from V and 0 bases from J; bases unmatched to any gene: 5. The CDR3 coding sequence is TGTGCCAGCATTGTCACTAGCGGGAGCTCCTACAATGAGCAGTTCTTC. Its protein product is CASIVTSGSSYNEQFF.

The V and J genes are TRBV28 and TRBJ1-5; the match to TRBD1 covers 9 bases. The CDR3 is 16 residues long. Trimming at V came to 4 bases and at J to 5 bases, leaving 9 bases not matched to a gene. Germline CDR1 reads MDHEN; CDR2 reads SYDVKM. The CDR3 DNA is TGTGCCAGCAGTTCCCCCGGGACAGGGAGTTATCAGCCCCAGCATTTT. This codes for CASSSPGTGSYQPQHF.

The rearrangement links TRBV9 to TRBJ2-5, with D perhaps TRBD1 (6 bases). The CDR3 is 14 amino acids. V lost 2 bases and J 2 bases, leaving 10 bases between the germline ends. Per germline, CDR1 SGDLS and CDR2 YYNGEE. CDR3 DNA sequence: TGTGCCAGCAGCGTTACAGGGACGCAAGAGACCCAGTACTTC. Encoded protein: CASSVTGTQETQYF.

The V call is TRBV5-1, the J call TRBJ2-1, with TRBD2 as a possible D gene (5 bases). V shed 3 bases and J shed 6 bases, with 10 bases lying between them. Germline CDR1 SGHRS, CDR2 YFSETQ. The CDR3 has 13 amino acids. As DNA, the CDR3 is TGCGCCAGCAGCTCCTTCCTAGCCAATGAGCAGTTCTTC. Translated: CASSSFLANEQFF.

The CDR3, as DNA: TGTGCCATCAGTGAAATTCAGGTTGGGGAGGGGCCCCAGCATTTT. Translating gives CAISEIQVGEGPQHF. The chain couples TRBV10-3 to TRBJ1-5; D is unclear. The V end lost 3 bases, the J end lost 9 bases, and 18 bases lay between the germline ends. Germline values: CDR1 ENHRY, CDR2 SYGVKD. CDR3 length: 15 amino acids.